Listed here are 24 T cell receptor beta chains from one sample, sequenced in a study of T cell responses to AZD1222 COVID-19 vaccine. The method was immunoSEQ multiplex PCR; TCRdb's version includes in-frame clones alone and lacks a portion of them. The profile shows some 180,000 clones, 80% to 95% of them singletons. Specimen: peripheral blood, collected 28 days after the second AZD1222 dose. The receptors come from an adult who received the AZD1222 COVID-19 vaccine.

This clone was observed a few times. This sample also contains other DNA sequences that code for the same CDR3. The chain has TRBV18 and TRBJ1-3, with 12 bases aligning to TRBD1. Germline V gene data show CDR1 as KGHSH and CDR2 as LQKENI. V gave up 5 bases and J gave up 2 bases; unmatched junction bases: 4. The CDR3 consists of 16 residues. CDR3 residues: CASSRGQGATGNTIYF. CDR3 sequence (DNA): TGTGCCAGCTCAAGGGGACAGGGGGCGACTGGAAACACCATATATTTT.

The chain carries TRBV19 and TRBJ2-3; the match to TRBD2 covers 8 bases. Germline CDR1 and CDR2: LNHDA and SQIVND (reference sequence). This CDR3 is built from 19 residues. Losses at the gene ends were 5 bases for V and 4 bases for J; bases not matched to a gene: 20. In DNA, the CDR3 is TGTGCCAGTAGTCCCGTGGGCTGGATAAGCGGGAGCGGGGCAGATACGCAGTATTTT. It codes for CASSPVGWISGSGADTQYF.

The chain links TRBV7-3 to TRBJ2-2; D is unresolved. Germline CDR1 reads SGHTA; CDR2 reads FQGTGA. V was trimmed by 5 bases and J by 7 bases, leaving 11 bases between them. This CDR3 region has 13 residues. CDR3 region: CASSRSPSGELFF. CDR3 bases: TGTGCCAGCAGCCGCAGCCCGAGCGGGGAGCTGTTTTTT.

The genes are TRBV20-1 and TRBJ2-7; possibly TRBD1 for D (6 bases). The germline CDR1 and CDR2 sequences are DFQATT and SNEGSKA (reference sequence). The V gene lost 4 bases and the J gene lost 11 bases, with 12 bases spanning the gap. The CDR3 has 10 amino acids. CDR3 nucleotide sequence: TGCAGTGCTAAACAGGGATCGGAGTACTTC. Protein product: CSAKQGSEYF.

The rearrangement uses TRBV18 and TRBJ1-2, with TRBD1 matching over 7 bases. The length of the CDR3 is 16 residues. V shed 2 bases, J shed 2 bases, and the junction held 8 bases outside the gene matches. Germline lookup yields CDR1 KGHSH and CDR2 LQKENI. CDR3 bases: TGTGCCAGCTCACCAGAATTAGAGGGGGCGAACTATGGCTACACCTTC. It yields the protein CASSPELEGANYGYTF.

This chain joins TRBV6-2 or TRBV6-3 and TRBJ2-2; D possibly corresponds to TRBD1 (5 bases). CDR1 MNHEY and CDR2 SVGEGT come from the germline V gene. V was shortened by 4 bases and J by 3 bases, with 12 bases between the two germline ends. The CDR3 is 15 residues long. The CDR3 here is CASSFRRQYTGELFF. CDR3 bases: TGTGCCAGCAGTTTTCGGAGACAGTACACCGGGGAGCTGTTTTTT.

V and J are TRBV4-1 and TRBJ2-1; D gene ambiguous. Trimming stripped 1 base from V and 9 bases from J, with 7 bases between. The germline V gene encodes CDR1 MGHRA and CDR2 YSYEKL. This CDR3 has 12 residues. In nucleotides, the CDR3 is TGCGCCAGCAGCCAAGGGCTCGGTGAGCAGTTCTTC. It translates to CASSQGLGEQFF.

The chain joins TRBV5-1 to TRBJ1-6, with 7 nucleotides matching TRBD1. The CDR3 sequence is 16 residues long. CDR1 is SGHRS and CDR2 is YFSETQ in the germline V gene. V shed 0 bases and J 0 bases; nucleotides not matched to a gene: 0. The CDR3 loop is CASSLGDSSYNSPLHF. The CDR3 DNA is TGCGCCAGCAGCTTGGGGGACAGCTCCTATAATTCACCCCTCCACTTT.

With regard to this clone: Other DNA sequences in this specimen translate into the identical CDR3. This chain connects TRBV5-5 to TRBJ1-5; D not resolved. Germline V gene data show CDR1 as SGHKS and CDR2 as YYEKEE (reference sequence). This CDR3 is built from 14 residues. V dropped 0 bases and J dropped 4 bases, with 8 bases sitting between them. The CDR3 sequence: CASSLAVGNQPQHF. The DNA of the CDR3 is TGTGCCAGCAGCTTGGCGGTTGGAAATCAGCCCCAGCATTTT. Based on the CDR3 plus reference TRBV5-5 and TRBJ1-5, the full variable domain is DAGVTQSPTHLIKTRGQQVTLRCSPISGHKSVSWYQQVLGQGPQFIFQYYEKEERGRGNFPDRFSARQFPNYSSELNVNALLLGDSALYLCASSLAVGNQPQHFGDGTRLSIL.

This clone appeared a single time. V usage is TRBV11-2 and J usage is TRBJ1-1; D is unresolved. This CDR3 contains 14 residues. CDR1 is SGHAT, CDR2 FQNNGV, per germline. With 0 bases removed from V and 5 bases from J, the gap between germline ends came to 10 bases. CDR3 sequence reads: CASSLDLGGTEAFF. CDR3 coding DNA: TGTGCCAGCAGCTTAGATCTGGGCGGGACTGAAGCTTTCTTT.

This rearrangement joins TRBV18 to TRBJ1-4; D is perhaps TRBD1 (5 bases). Germline V gives CDR1 KGHSH, CDR2 LQKENI. V gave up 8 bases and J gave up 4 bases, with 11 bases separating them. This CDR3 is 13 amino acids long. The CDR3 coding sequence is TGTGCCAGCCGGGACGGTAGTAATGAAAAACTGTTTTTT. Protein product: CASRDGSNEKLFF.

In its sample, this clone was seen a few times. This rearrangement joins TRBV7-9 to TRBJ1-1; D ambiguous. The V and J ends lost 5 bases and 1 base respectively, with 8 bases between them. The CDR3 sequence is 13 residues long. Germline V gene lookup returns CDR1 SEHNR and CDR2 FQNEAQ (reference sequence). The chain's CDR3 is CASSAQSNTEAFF. The CDR3 coding sequence is TGTGCCAGCAGCGCCCAATCGAACACTGAAGCTTTCTTT.

This clone was recorded a few times. CDR3 DNA: TGCGCCAGCAGCTTCCGGACAAGGTCTAACACTGAAGCTTTCTTT. It yields the protein CASSFRTRSNTEAFF. This chain joins TRBV5-1 and TRBJ1-1; D is perhaps TRBD1 (5 bases). The CDR3 has 15 residues. Trimming cost V 2 bases and J 2 bases, with 13 bases left between them. Germline V gives CDR1 SGHRS, CDR2 YFSETQ. Together with reference TRBV5-1 and TRBJ1-1, the CDR3 gives the full variable domain: KAGVTQTPRYLIKTRGQQVTLSCSPISGHRSVSWYQQTPGQGLQFLFEYFSETQRNKGNFPGRFSGRQFSNSRSEMNVSTLELGDSALYLCASSFRTRSNTEAFFGQGTRLTVV.

The chain employs TRBV11-2 and TRBJ2-6, with a tentative D call TRBD2 (6 bases). Trimming pared 5 bases from V and 2 bases from J, leaving 13 bases between. The germline V gene encodes CDR1 SGHAT and CDR2 FQNNGV. The CDR3 sequence is 16 residues long. The DNA of the CDR3 is TGTGCCAGCAGCCCCACGGAGGGACCTGGGGCCAACGTCCTGACTTTC. Translating it yields CASSPTEGPGANVLTF.

V usage is TRBV19 and J usage is TRBJ1-5, with D perhaps matching TRBD1 (5 bases). The germline CDR1 and CDR2 sequences are LNHDA and SQIVND (reference sequence). The CDR3 runs to 12 residues. Trimming removed 3 bases from V and 9 bases from J, with 9 bases in between. This CDR3 reads CASSMGTRPQHF. The CDR3 region has the DNA TGTGCCAGTAGTATGGGGACGAGGCCCCAGCATTTT.

The chain joins TRBV30 to TRBJ1-1, with TRBD1 identical over 7 bases. CDR3 size: 15 residues. From germline, CDR1 is GTSNPN and CDR2 SVGIG (reference sequence). V lost 1 base, J lost 5 bases, and 10 bases stayed unmatched. The CDR3 DNA reads as TGTGCCTGGAGTGCCATGGACAGGTGGGATACTGAAGCTTTCTTT. Amino acid sequence: CAWSAMDRWDTEAFF.

The CDR3 sequence: CASRKGLDHGYTF. The DNA of the CDR3 is TGTGCCAGTAGGAAGGGGCTAGACCATGGCTACACCTTC. The J gene is TRBJ1-2, the V gene TRBV19, with a weak D call TRBD1 (5 bases). Germline assignment: CDR1 LNHDA and CDR2 SQIVND (reference sequence). This CDR3 has 13 residues. V was pared by 6 bases and J by 6 bases, with 14 bases between.

The DNA of the CDR3 is TGTGCCAGCAGCCGAGCAAGGAACACTGAAGCTTTCTTT. Its translation: CASSRARNTEAFF. This rearrangement joins TRBV12-3 or TRBV12-4 to TRBJ1-1; D is uncertain. The CDR3 length is 13 residues. With 6 bases removed from V and 1 base from J, the gap between germline ends came to 9 bases.

This chain joins TRBV9 and TRBJ2-7; maybe TRBD2 (6 bases). CDR1 and CDR2 (germline): SGDLS, YYNGEE. The CDR3 is made up of 15 amino acids. V lost 4 bases to trimming and J lost 2 bases, with 16 bases between them. CDR3 amino acids: CASSPRLGGPYEQYF. The CDR3 nucleotides read TGTGCCAGCAGCCCCCGCCTTGGAGGGCCCTACGAGCAGTACTTC.

The J gene is TRBJ1-2, the V gene TRBV7-2, with a possible D match to TRBD1 (6 bases). Trimming removed 3 bases at V and 5 bases at J, with 13 bases between. Germline V gives CDR1 SGHTA, CDR2 FQGNSA. The CDR3 has 14 residues. The CDR3 spells CASSLGGAGYGYTF. Written as DNA, the CDR3 is TGTGCCAGCAGCTTGGGGGGCGCAGGATATGGCTACACCTTC.

The rearrangement joins TRBV7-2 to TRBJ1-1, with TRBD1 as a possible D gene (6 bases). This CDR3 is 15 amino acids long. Trimming shortened V by 0 bases and J by 4 bases, and 12 bases separated the two germline ends. The germline V gene encodes CDR1 SGHTA and CDR2 FQGNSA. For the CDR3, the DNA is TGTGCCAGCAGCTTAGCCACAGGGTCGCCCACTGAAGCTTTCTTT. Its protein is CASSLATGSPTEAFF.

The chain carries TRBV28 and TRBJ1-6, with D hard to call. CDR3 length equals 11 residues. Trimming removed 9 bases at V and 8 bases at J, with 8 bases between. CDR1 and CDR2 from the germline V gene are MDHEN and SYDVKM. CDR3 nucleotides: TGTGCCAGTGCTTCCCATTCACCCCTCCACTTT. It yields the protein CASASHSPLHF.

As DNA, the CDR3 is TGTGCCAGCAGCTTAAATCCGGCGGGAGTGGGCACAGATACGCAGTATTTT. Translated: CASSLNPAGVGTDTQYF. This chain uses TRBV7-7 with TRBJ2-3; 7 bases map to TRBD2. In germline, CDR1 is SSHAT, CDR2 FNYEAQ (reference sequence). The CDR3 totals 17 residues. V lost 2 bases to trimming and J lost 1 base; unmatched junction nucleotides: 9.

The V and J genes are TRBV7-9 and TRBJ2-3; TRBD1 might be the D (6 bases). Per germline, CDR1 SEHNR and CDR2 FQNEAQ (reference sequence). CDR3 length: 14 amino acids. The germline V and J ends were trimmed by 5 bases and 2 bases, with 11 bases remaining between them. CDR3 loop: CASSVGGPTDTQYF. DNA of the CDR3: TGTGCCAGCAGCGTAGGGGGTCCCACAGATACGCAGTATTTT.